This T cell receptor beta chain is drawn from a study of radiotherapy plus CTLA-4 blockade in lung cancer. Treatment of patients with chemo-refractory metastatic non-small-cell lung cancer consisted of focal radiation plus CTLA-4 blockade with ipilimumab. In germline, CDR1 is SEHNR, CDR2 FQNEAQ (reference sequence). V dropped 3 bases and J dropped 5; count of bases not matched to a gene: 9. This CDR3 region has 16 residues. Generated by immunoSEQ multiplex PCR, the TCRdb table keeps only in-frame clones and is missing some. Among about 35,000 clones listed, around 83% were seen once. This sequence was found in a human donor with non-small cell lung cancer who had stable disease on radiotherapy plus ipilimumab. The material sequenced was peripheral blood, taken from a patient treated with radiotherapy plus ipilimumab. This chain joins TRBV7-9 and TRBJ2-7; 11 bases are shared with TRBD1. CDR3 in amino acids: CASSFSPGQGGDEQYF. For the CDR3, the DNA is TGTGCCAGCAGCTTTAGCCCGGGACAGGGGGGGGACGAGCAGTACTTC. Combining the CDR3 with reference TRBV7-9 and TRBJ2-7 gives the whole variable domain DTGVSQNPRHKITKRGQNVTFRCDPISEHNRLYWYRQTLGQGPEFLTYFQNEAQLEKSRLLSDRFSAERPKGSFSTLEIQRTEQGDSAMYLCASSFSPGQGGDEQYFGPGTRLTVT.